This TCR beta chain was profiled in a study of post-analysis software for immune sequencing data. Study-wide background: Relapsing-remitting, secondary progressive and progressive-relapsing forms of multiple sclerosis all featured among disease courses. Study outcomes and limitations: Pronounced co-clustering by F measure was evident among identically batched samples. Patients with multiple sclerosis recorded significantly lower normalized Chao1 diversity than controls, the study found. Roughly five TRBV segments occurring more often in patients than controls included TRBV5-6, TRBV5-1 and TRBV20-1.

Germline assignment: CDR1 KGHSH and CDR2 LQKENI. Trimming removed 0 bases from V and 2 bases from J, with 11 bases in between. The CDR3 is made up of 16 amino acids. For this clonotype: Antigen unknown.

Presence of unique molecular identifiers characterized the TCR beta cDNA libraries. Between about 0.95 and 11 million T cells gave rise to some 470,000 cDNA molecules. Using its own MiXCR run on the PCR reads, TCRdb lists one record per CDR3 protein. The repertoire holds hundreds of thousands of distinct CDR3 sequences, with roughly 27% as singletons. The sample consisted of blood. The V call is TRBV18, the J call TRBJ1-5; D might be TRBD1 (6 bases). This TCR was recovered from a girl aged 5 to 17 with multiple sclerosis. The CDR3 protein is CASSPPGGSGNQPQHF. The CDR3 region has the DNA TGTGCCAGCTCACCACCGGGGGGCTCGGGCAATCAGCCCCAGCATTTT. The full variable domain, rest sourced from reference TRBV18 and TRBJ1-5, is NAGVMQNPRHLVRRRGQEARLRCSPMKGHSHVYWYRQLPEEGLKFMVYLQKENIIDESGMPKERFSAEFPKEGPSILRIQQVVRGDSAAYFCASSPPGGSGNQPQHFGDGTRLSIL.